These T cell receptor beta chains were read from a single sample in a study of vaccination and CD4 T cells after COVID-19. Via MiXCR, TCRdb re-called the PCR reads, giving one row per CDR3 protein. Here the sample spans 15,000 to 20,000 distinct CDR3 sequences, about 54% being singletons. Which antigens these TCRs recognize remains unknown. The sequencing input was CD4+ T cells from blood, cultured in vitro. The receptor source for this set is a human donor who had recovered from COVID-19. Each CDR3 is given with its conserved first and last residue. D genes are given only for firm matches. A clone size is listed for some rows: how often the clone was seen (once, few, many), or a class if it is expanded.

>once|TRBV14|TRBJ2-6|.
TGTGCCAGCAGCCAGGGTGTAGGGCCGGTGAGCGGGGCCAACGTCCTGACTTTC
CASSQGVGPVSGANVLTF
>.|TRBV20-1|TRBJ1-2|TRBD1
TGCAGTGCTAGAGATGCCCTACGACAGGGTGGGCTCTATGGCTACACCTTC
CSARDALRQGGLYGYTF
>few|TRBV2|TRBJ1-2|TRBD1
TGTGCCAGCAGTGAACTCCAGGGGGCATGGTATGGCTACACCTTC
CASSELQGAWYGYTF
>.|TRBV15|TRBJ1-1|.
TGTGCCACCAGCAGAGCCGGGGGCGGGGACACTGAAGCTTTCTTT
CATSRAGGGDTEAFF
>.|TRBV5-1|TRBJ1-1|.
TGCGCCAGCATCCTACTAGGGGGATTCACTGAAGCTTTCTTT
CASILLGGFTEAFF
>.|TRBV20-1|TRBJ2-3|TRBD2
TGCAGTGCTAGAGATTGGCGCCGGGGAACGGGAGGGCCCGATACAGATACGCAGTATTTT
CSARDWRRGTGGPDTDTQYF
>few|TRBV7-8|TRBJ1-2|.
TGTGCCAGCAGCTCTTCAACTCGGGGTGGCTACACCTTC
CASSSSTRGGYTF
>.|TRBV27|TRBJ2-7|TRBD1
TGTGCCAGCAGTGTACCCACGGGACAGGGGAGGTACGAGCAGTACTTC
CASSVPTGQGRYEQYF
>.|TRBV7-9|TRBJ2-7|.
TGTGCCAGCAGCTCGACTAGCTACGAGCAGTACTTC
CASSSTSYEQYF
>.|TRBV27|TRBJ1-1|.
TGTGCCAGCAGTTTTCAACCCCCGGCAGCTTTCTTT
CASSFQPPAAFF
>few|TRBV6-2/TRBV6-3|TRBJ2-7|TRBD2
TGTGCCAGCAGTTACGGAATGACTAGCGGGAGGCTCGGGTACGAGCAGTACTTC
CASSYGMTSGRLGYEQYF
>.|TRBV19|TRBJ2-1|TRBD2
TGTGCCAGTAGTACTCGGACCGGGGGGGCCCGCGAGCAGTTCTTC
CASSTRTGGAREQFF
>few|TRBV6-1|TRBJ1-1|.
TGTGCCAGCAGTGCCTGGGAGGGCATTACTGAAGCTTTCTTT
CASSAWEGITEAFF
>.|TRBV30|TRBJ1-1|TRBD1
TGTGCCTGGAGTAGGAGCCCGTGGGACAGCCTGAACACTGAAGCTTTCTTT
CAWSRSPWDSLNTEAFF
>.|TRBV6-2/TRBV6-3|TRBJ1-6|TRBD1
TGTGCCAGCAGACGCCAAGGACAGGGAGCGGGATCACCCCTCCACTTT
CASRRQGQGAGSPLHF
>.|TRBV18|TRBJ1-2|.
TGTGCCAGCTCACCTCCCACGGGGGGTGGCTACACCTTC
CASSPPTGGGYTF
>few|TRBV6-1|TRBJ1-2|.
TGTGCCAGCAGACAGGCTAACTATGGCTACACCTTC
CASRQANYGYTF
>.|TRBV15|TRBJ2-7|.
TGTGCCACCAGCAGAGATTTACTAGCCCACGAGCAGTACTTC
CATSRDLLAHEQYF
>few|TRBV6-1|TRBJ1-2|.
TGTGCCAGCAGTGAAGGGCGGGGGAACTATGGCTACACCTTC
CASSEGRGNYGYTF
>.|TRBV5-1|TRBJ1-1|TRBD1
TGCGCCAGCAGCTTTGGGACAGGGTCCACTGAAGCTTTCTTT
CASSFGTGSTEAFF
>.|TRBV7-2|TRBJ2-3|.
TGTGCCAGCAGCTTATACCGGGCGAGCACAGATACGCAGTATTTT
CASSLYRASTDTQYF
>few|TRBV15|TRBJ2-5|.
TGTGCCACCAGCAGAGTTGGCAGTCTACAAGAGACCCAGTACTTC
CATSRVGSLQETQYF
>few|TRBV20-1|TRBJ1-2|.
TGCAGTGCCACTAGTGCCGGCGGCCTCTATGGCTACACCTTC
CSATSAGGLYGYTF
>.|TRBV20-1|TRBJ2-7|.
TGCAGTGCTAGCTTACCCGCTGGAAATGCCTACGAGCAGTACTTC
CSASLPAGNAYEQYF
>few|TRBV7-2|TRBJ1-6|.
TGTGCCAGCAGCTCCCCCCCCTCAGCCTATTCACCCCTCCACTTT
CASSSPPSAYSPLHF